A selection of T cell receptor beta chains follows, all from one sample in a study of shared clonotypes between healthy human individuals. TCRdb's copy holds only in-frame clones and misses some; the assay was immunoSEQ multiplex PCR. The sample consists of 2 million to 2.5 million clones, under 97% of them appearing once. The specimen was naive CD4+ T cells sorted from blood. These receptors were taken from a man younger than 35 in good health. The CDR3 runs from the conserved cysteine through the conserved F or W. D genes are given only for firm matches.

J gene	V gene	D gene	CDR3 protein	CDR3 DNA
TRBJ2-7	TRBV7-2	-	CASSPRTGNYEQYF	TGTGCCAGCAGCCCCCGGACGGGGAACTACGAGCAGTACTTC
TRBJ2-7	TRBV29-1	TRBD2	CSVEPAGTTSREQYF	TGCAGCGTCGAGCCTGCCGGGACTACTTCTCGGGAGCAGTACTTC
TRBJ2-1	TRBV13	-	CASSLASSRYNEQFF	TGTGCCAGCAGCTTAGCTAGCAGTCGCTACAATGAGCAGTTCTTC
TRBJ2-6	TRBV5-1	TRBD1	CASSPGQGNGANVLTF	TGCGCCAGCAGCCCGGGACAGGGGAATGGGGCCAACGTCCTGACTTTC
TRBJ2-5	TRBV10-2	TRBD2	CASSAISTSGQETQYF	TGCGCCAGCAGCGCTATATCGACTAGCGGCCAAGAGACCCAGTACTTC
TRBJ2-5	TRBV5-1	TRBD2	CASSKGLAGVGQETQYF	TGCGCCAGCAGCAAGGGACTAGCGGGAGTGGGGCAAGAGACCCAGTACTTC
TRBJ2-5	TRBV7-7	-	CASSAGPKETQYF	TGTGCTAGCAGCGCGGGACCAAAAGAGACCCAGTACTTC
TRBJ2-7	TRBV20-1	-	CSASRSYEQYF	TGCAGTGCTAGTAGGAGCTACGAGCAGTACTTC
TRBJ2-1	TRBV7-8	-	CASSQGEDSSYNEQFF	TGTGCCAGCAGCCAGGGGGAGGACAGCTCCTACAATGAGCAGTTCTTC
TRBJ1-6	TRBV28	TRBD1	CASTPRDRYNSPLHF	TGTGCCAGCACACCCCGGGACAGGTATAATTCACCCCTCCACTTT
TRBJ2-3	TRBV30	TRBD2	CAWAGTSGPDTQYF	TGTGCCTGGGCGGGGACTAGCGGACCAGATACGCAGTATTTT
TRBJ2-7	TRBV2	TRBD1	CASSLDRGQYYEQYF	TGTGCCAGCAGTCTGGACAGGGGGCAGTACTACGAGCAGTACTTC
TRBJ2-5	TRBV5-6	-	CASSLGEVQTQYF	TGTGCCAGCAGCTTGGGTGAGGTACAGACCCAGTACTTC
TRBJ2-3	TRBV6-5	-	CASRRLGTGTDTQYF	TGTGCCAGCAGGCGACTAGGGACAGGCACAGATACGCAGTATTTT